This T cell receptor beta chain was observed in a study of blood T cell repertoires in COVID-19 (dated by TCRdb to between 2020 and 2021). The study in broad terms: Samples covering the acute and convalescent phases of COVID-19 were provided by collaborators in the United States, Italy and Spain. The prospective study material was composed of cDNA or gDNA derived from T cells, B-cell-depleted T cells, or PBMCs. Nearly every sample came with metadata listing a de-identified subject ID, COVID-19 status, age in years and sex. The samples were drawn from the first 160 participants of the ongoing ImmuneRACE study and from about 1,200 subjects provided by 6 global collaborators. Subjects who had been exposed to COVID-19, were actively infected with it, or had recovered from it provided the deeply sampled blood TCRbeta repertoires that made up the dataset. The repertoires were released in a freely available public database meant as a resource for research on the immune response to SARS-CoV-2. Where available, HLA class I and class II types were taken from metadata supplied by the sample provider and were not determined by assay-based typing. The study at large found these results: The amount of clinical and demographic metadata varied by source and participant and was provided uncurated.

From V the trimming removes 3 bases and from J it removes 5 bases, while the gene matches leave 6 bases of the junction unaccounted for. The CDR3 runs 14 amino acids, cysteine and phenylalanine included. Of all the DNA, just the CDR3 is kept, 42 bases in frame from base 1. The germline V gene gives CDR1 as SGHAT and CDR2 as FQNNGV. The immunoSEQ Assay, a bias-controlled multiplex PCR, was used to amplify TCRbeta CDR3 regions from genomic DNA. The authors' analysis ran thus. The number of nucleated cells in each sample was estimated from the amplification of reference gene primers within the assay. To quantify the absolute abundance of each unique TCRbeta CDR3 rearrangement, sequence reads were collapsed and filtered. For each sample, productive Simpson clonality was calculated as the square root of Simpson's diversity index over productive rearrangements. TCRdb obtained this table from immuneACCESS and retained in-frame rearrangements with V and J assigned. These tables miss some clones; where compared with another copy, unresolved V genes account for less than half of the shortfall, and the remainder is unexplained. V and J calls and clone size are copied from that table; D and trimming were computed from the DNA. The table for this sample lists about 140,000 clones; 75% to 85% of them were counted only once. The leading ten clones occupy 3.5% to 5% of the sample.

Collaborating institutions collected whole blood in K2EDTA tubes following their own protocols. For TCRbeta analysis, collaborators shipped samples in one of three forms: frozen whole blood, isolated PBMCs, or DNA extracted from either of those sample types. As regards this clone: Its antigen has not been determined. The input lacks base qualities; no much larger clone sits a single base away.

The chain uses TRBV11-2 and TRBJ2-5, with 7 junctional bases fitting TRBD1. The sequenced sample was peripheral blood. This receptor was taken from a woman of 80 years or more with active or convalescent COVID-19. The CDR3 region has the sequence CASSFQGVVETQYF. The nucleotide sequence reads TGTGCCAGCAGCTTCCAGGGGGTTGTGGAGACCCAGTACTTC. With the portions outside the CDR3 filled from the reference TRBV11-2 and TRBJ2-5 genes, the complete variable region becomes EAGVAQSPRYKIIEKRQSVAFWCNPISGHATLYWYQQILGQGPKLLIQFQNNGVVDDSQLPKDRFSAERLKGVDSTLKIQPAKLEDSAVYLCASSFQGVVETQYFGPGTRLLVL.